This passage covers 25 T cell receptor beta chains from one sample sequenced in a study of cytomegalovirus exposure and HLA in healthy donors (dated by TCRdb to the late 2010s). The library was generated by the immunoSEQ multiplex PCR assay. The multiplex PCR relied on a mix of 60 forward primers for TCR Vbeta segments and 13 reverse primers for TCR Jbeta segments. In its TCRdb copy, this immuneACCESS table keeps in-frame sequences only and misses some clones. Where compared with another copy, unresolved V genes explain less than half of these, and the others have no known cause. The sample profile shows roughly 80,000 clones; under 65% of them were found once. The ten largest clones represent roughly 4.4% of the sample. The sample consisted of PBMCs. The receptors were gathered from a male donor in good health and CMV-seropositive.

Only a few counts were recorded for this clone. The chain joins TRBV7-9 to TRBJ2-5, with 10 bases lining up with TRBD1. This CDR3 has 14 residues. The ends lost 6 bases at V and 3 bases at J; junction bases unmatched: 4. Looked up from germline, CDR1 is SEHNR and CDR2 is FQNEAQ (reference sequence). The CDR3 spells CASSPGTGEETQYF. The CDR3 DNA follows: TGTGCCAGCAGTCCCGGGACAGGGGAAGAGACCCAGTACTTC.

The CDR3 spells CASRRETTTF. In DNA, the CDR3 is TGTGCCAGCAGGAGGGAGACTACAACCTTC. The chain is built from TRBV6-6 and TRBJ1-2, with D uncertain. This CDR3 has 10 amino acids. Per germline, CDR1 MNHNY and CDR2 SVGAGI (reference sequence). Trimming pared 6 bases from V and 14 bases from J, leaving 13 bases between.

The genes are TRBV6-5 and TRBJ2-7; 8 bases fit TRBD1. The germline V gene has CDR1 MNHEY and CDR2 SVGAGI. The CDR3 runs 15 residues. After removal of 5 bases from V and 1 base from J, the junction contained 7 bases not matched to a gene. CDR3 region: CASSPGQGRSYEQYF. CDR3 DNA sequence: TGTGCCAGCAGTCCCGGACAGGGTAGGTCCTACGAGCAGTACTTC.

The chain has TRBV27 and TRBJ1-5, with no clear D. V was trimmed by 4 bases and J by 3 bases, leaving 7 bases between them. CDR3 length: 13 amino acids. The V gene's germline CDR1 is MNHEY and CDR2 SMNVEV (reference sequence). The CDR3: CASSWTLNQPQHF. Here the CDR3 DNA reads TGTGCCAGCAGTTGGACTCTCAATCAGCCCCAGCATTTT.

The gene calls are TRBV11-3 and TRBJ1-6, with D perhaps matching TRBD1 (5 bases). The CDR3 loop spans 13 amino acids. From germline, CDR1 is SGHNT and CDR2 YENEEA. Trimming left V 5 bases short and J 10 bases short, with 12 bases between. The CDR3 bases are TGTGCCAGCAGCCCAAACAGGCACTCACCCCTCCACTTT. This translates into CASSPNRHSPLHF.

The V and J genes are TRBV27 and TRBJ2-1; 11 nucleotides agree with TRBD2. CDR3 length equals 17 residues. J lost 7 bases, V lost 3 bases, and 11 bases had no gene match. Germline assignment: CDR1 MNHEY and CDR2 SMNVEV (reference sequence). Here the CDR3 reads CASSLRLAGSWENEQFF. The CDR3 nucleotides read TGTGCCAGCAGTTTGAGACTAGCGGGATCTTGGGAGAATGAGCAGTTCTTC.

The rearrangement uses TRBV5-6 and TRBJ1-6; 8 bases agree with TRBD1. V was clipped by 4 bases and J by 7 bases; unmatched bases: 13. The CDR3 loop spans 17 amino acids. Germline CDR1 is SGHDT and CDR2 is YYEEEE. Here the CDR3 reads CASSPLGQAAKNSPLHF. The CDR3 region has the DNA TGTGCCAGCAGCCCCTTGGGACAGGCGGCCAAAAATTCACCCCTCCACTTT.

The chain is built from TRBV11-2 and TRBJ2-3; 10 bases map to TRBD1. This CDR3 comprises 15 residues. V trimming: 4 bases; J trimming: 0 bases; junction bases outside the gene matches: 1. The germline V gene has CDR1 SGHAT and CDR2 FQNNGV. The CDR3 DNA reads TGTGCCAGCAGCTCGGACAGGGGGAGCACAGATACGCAGTATTTT. It translates to CASSSDRGSTDTQYF.

A few counts support this clone. The chain combines TRBV30 with TRBJ2-3; D may be TRBD2 (5 bases). This CDR3 contains 13 residues. V was cut by 0 bases and J by 14 bases, with 18 bases left in between. Germline-derived CDR1 and CDR2 are GTSNPN and SVGIG (reference sequence). CDR3 sequence: CAWSVLSERARYF. The CDR3 DNA sequence: TGTGCCTGGAGTGTACTATCCGAGAGGGCGCGGTATTTT.

To note about this clone: Within the sample, other DNA sequences also encode this same CDR3. The J gene is TRBJ1-1, the V gene TRBV4-2, with D maybe TRBD1 (5 bases). Germline V gene sequence: CDR1 LGHNA, CDR2 YNFKEQ. V was cut by 1 base and J by 1 base, with 10 bases left in between. This CDR3 comprises 15 residues. This CDR3 is CASSQGQGGNTEAFF. CDR3 bases: TGTGCCAGCAGCCAAGGGCAGGGAGGGAACACTGAAGCTTTCTTT.

The J gene is TRBJ2-3, the V gene TRBV28; 14 positions match TRBD2. Germline CDR1 reads MDHEN; CDR2 reads SYDVKM. Trimming removed 8 bases from V and 5 bases from J; junction bases left unmatched: 6. The CDR3 is 15 amino acids. CDR3 DNA sequence: TGTGCCAGCTCCCTGACTAGCGGGAGGGTAGATACGCAGTATTTT. It translates to CASSLTSGRVDTQYF. Together with reference TRBV28 and TRBJ2-3, the CDR3 gives the full variable domain: DVKVTQSSRYLVKRTGEKVFLECVQDMDHENMFWYRQDPGLGLRLIYFSYDVKMKEKGDIPEGYSVSREKKERFSLILESASTNQTSMYLCASSLTSGRVDTQYFGPGTRLTVL.

V is TRBV28 and J is TRBJ2-7, with a weak D call TRBD1 (5 bases). The CDR3 consists of 16 residues. The germline V and J ends were trimmed by 5 bases and 0 bases, with 17 bases remaining between them. The germline V gene has CDR1 MDHEN and CDR2 SYDVKM. The CDR3 region has the DNA TGTGCCAGCAGTCCTAGGGGTCGGCCCAGCTCCTACGAGCAGTACTTC. This encodes CASSPRGRPSSYEQYF.

The CDR3 loop is CASSAGTGANSPLHF. The CDR3 DNA is TGTGCCAGCAGCGCCGGGACAGGGGCTAATTCACCCCTCCACTTT. V is TRBV2 and J is TRBJ1-6, with 10 bases identical to TRBD1. Germline CDR1 reads SNHLY; CDR2 reads FYNNEI. The CDR3 sequence is 15 residues long. Losses at the gene ends were 6 bases for V and 6 bases for J; bases not matched to a gene: 5.

The chain employs TRBV20-1 and TRBJ2-5, with TRBD2 as a possible D gene (5 bases). V was shortened by 7 bases and J by 9 bases, with 12 bases between the two germline ends. This CDR3 spans 10 amino acids. Germline CDR1 DFQATT, CDR2 SNEGSKA (reference sequence). As DNA, the CDR3 is TGCAGTGTCCCGGCGGGCCCCCAGTACTTC. As protein: CSVPAGPQYF.

This sequence joins TRBV5-5 and TRBJ1-1; 8 nucleotides align to TRBD1. Germline CDR1 SGHKS, CDR2 YYEKEE (reference sequence). This CDR3 is built from 14 residues. V was clipped by 3 bases and J by 5 bases; unmatched bases: 6. The CDR3 here is CASSSRQGSTEAFF. CDR3 bases: TGTGCCAGCAGCTCTCGACAGGGGAGTACTGAAGCTTTCTTT.

V usage is TRBV30 and J usage is TRBJ1-1; tentatively, D is TRBD1 (5 bases). The V end was cut by 0 bases, the J end by 4 bases, with 12 bases between. The CDR3 covers 14 residues. CDR1 and CDR2 from the germline V gene are GTSNPN and SVGIG (reference sequence). This CDR3 reads CAWSVEQVSTEAFF. Here the CDR3 DNA reads TGTGCCTGGAGTGTAGAACAGGTATCCACTGAAGCTTTCTTT. The variable domain in full, completed from reference TRBV30 and TRBJ1-1, reads SQTIHQWPATLVQPVGSPLSLECTVEGTSNPNLYWYRQAAGRGLQLLFYSVGIGQISSEVPQNLSASRPQDRQFILSSKKLLLSDSGFYLCAWSVEQVSTEAFFGQGTRLTVV.

The V gene is TRBV5-1, the J gene TRBJ2-1; 12 bases are a match to TRBD2. The CDR3 loop spans 15 amino acids. The germline gives CDR1 SGHRS, CDR2 YFSETQ. The ends lost 0 bases at V and 8 bases at J; junction bases unmatched: 3. The CDR3 DNA sequence: TGCGCCAGCAGCTTGGGACTAGCGGGGGTCTATGAGCAGTTCTTC. It translates to CASSLGLAGVYEQFF.

The chain recombines TRBV28 with TRBJ1-2; no clear D gene. Trimming pared 3 bases from V and 0 bases from J, leaving 5 bases between. From germline, CDR1 is MDHEN and CDR2 SYDVKM. The CDR3 spans 13 residues. The CDR3 loop is CASSFGANYGYTF. The CDR3 DNA is TGTGCCAGCAGTTTTGGAGCTAACTATGGCTACACCTTC.

The V gene is TRBV28, the J gene TRBJ1-1, with D possibly TRBD1 on 6 matching bases. The CDR3 has 16 residues. Trimming took 3 bases from V and 0 from J, leaving 14 bases between them. Germline CDR1 and CDR2: MDHEN and SYDVKM. Here the CDR3 reads CASSLGGGRVNTEAFF. The DNA of the CDR3 is TGTGCCAGCAGTTTGGGAGGGGGGCGTGTGAACACTGAAGCTTTCTTT.

This clone has more than one count but fewer than ten. The J gene is TRBJ2-2, the V gene TRBV6-1, with 8 bases identical to TRBD2. The germline gives CDR1 MNHNS, CDR2 SASEGT. V shed 6 bases and J 1 base; nucleotides not matched to a gene: 4. The CDR3 loop spans 15 amino acids. CDR3: CASRSSGGNTGELFF. As DNA, the CDR3 is TGTGCCAGCAGGAGCAGCGGGGGGAACACCGGGGAGCTGTTTTTT.

This clone has a handful of counts. The chain has TRBV6-5 and TRBJ2-5; tentatively, D is TRBD2 (7 bases). The CDR3 extends over 15 amino acids. V was trimmed by 2 bases and J by 6 bases, leaving 16 bases between them. Germline V gives CDR1 MNHEY, CDR2 SVGAGI. CDR3 bases: TGTGCCAGCAGTTACCGGGGGGCTCGGGGAAAGACCCAGTACTTC. As protein: CASSYRGARGKTQYF.

This clone was picked up a small number of times. This chain connects TRBV2 to TRBJ2-1; D possibly corresponds to TRBD1 (6 bases). From germline, CDR1 is SNHLY and CDR2 FYNNEI. The CDR3 extends over 11 amino acids. The ends were cut back, 6 bases at V and 10 bases at J, with 10 bases in the middle. The CDR3 protein is CASRQGPEQFF. CDR3 sequence (DNA): TGTGCCAGCAGACAGGGACCCGAGCAGTTCTTC. The full variable domain, in which reference TRBV2 and TRBJ2-1 provide the parts outside the CDR3, is EPEVTQTPSHQVTQMGQEVILRCVPISNHLYFYWYRQILGQKVEFLVSFYNNEISEKSEIFDDQFSVERPDGSNFTLKIRSTKLEDSAMYFCASRQGPEQFFGPGTRLTVL.

The rearrangement links TRBV7-8 to TRBJ2-3; TRBD2 matches at 10 bases. Looked up from germline, CDR1 is SGHVS and CDR2 is FQNEAQ. This CDR3 contains 15 residues. V lost 6 bases to trimming and J lost 5 bases; unmatched junction nucleotides: 8. CDR3 sequence: CASRQAGGPGDTQYF. The CDR3 nucleotides are TGTGCCAGCAGGCAAGCGGGAGGGCCCGGAGATACGCAGTATTTT.

This sequence joins TRBV19 and TRBJ1-5; tentative D call: TRBD1 (5 bases). This CDR3 has 15 residues. Trimming shortened V by 8 bases and J by 6 bases, and 20 bases separated the two germline ends. Germline V gene sequence: CDR1 LNHDA, CDR2 SQIVND (reference sequence). CDR3 loop: CASEAPTLQGQPQHF. The CDR3 DNA reads TGTGCCAGTGAAGCGCCGACTCTGCAGGGTCAGCCCCAGCATTTT.

The chain uses TRBV9 and TRBJ2-3, with 7 bases identical to TRBD2. V lost 3 bases, J lost 1 base, and 8 bases stayed unmatched. Per the germline V gene, CDR1 is SGDLS and CDR2 is YYNGEE. The CDR3 spans 16 residues. The CDR3 here is CASSAPRGDRTDTQYF. CDR3 bases: TGTGCCAGCAGCGCCCCCCGGGGGGACCGCACAGATACGCAGTATTTT.